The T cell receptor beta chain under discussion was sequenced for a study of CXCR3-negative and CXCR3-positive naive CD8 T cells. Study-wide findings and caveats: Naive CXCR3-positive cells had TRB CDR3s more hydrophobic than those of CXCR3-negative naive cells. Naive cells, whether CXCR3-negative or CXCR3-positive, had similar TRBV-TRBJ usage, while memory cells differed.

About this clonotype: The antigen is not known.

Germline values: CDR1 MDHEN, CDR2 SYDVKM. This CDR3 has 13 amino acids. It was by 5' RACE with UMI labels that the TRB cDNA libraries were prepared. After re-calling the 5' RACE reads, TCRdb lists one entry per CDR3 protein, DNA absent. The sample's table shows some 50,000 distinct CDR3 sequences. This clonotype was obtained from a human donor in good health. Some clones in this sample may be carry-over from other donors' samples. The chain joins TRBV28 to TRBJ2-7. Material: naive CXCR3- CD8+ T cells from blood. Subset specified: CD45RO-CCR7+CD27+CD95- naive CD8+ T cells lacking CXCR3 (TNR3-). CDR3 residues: CASSLTVPYEQYF.